The entry below describes one T cell receptor beta chain. Its antigen is currently unknown. This entry belongs to a study of cytomegalovirus exposure and HLA in healthy donors. Study results and limitations: In a later analysis, HLA-associated TCR beta chains were more clonally expanded than equally common others. Most CMV-associated TCR beta chains appeared HLA-restricted in a later analysis. It was reported that the classifier diagnosed cytomegalovirus status with high specificity and sensitivity in both the original and validation cohorts. It was about 180 TCR beta chains that were listed as cytomegalovirus-associated.

Germline lookup yields CDR1 LGHNA and CDR2 YNFKEQ. The CDR3 consists of 15 residues. The ends lost 1 base at V and 4 bases at J; junction bases unmatched: 2. The PCR was carried out with 60 Vbeta primers and 13 Jbeta primers. The protocol was immunoSEQ multiplex PCR, while the TCRdb copy is restricted to in-frame clones and leaves out a portion. This sample's table has 200,000 to 250,000 clones. The origin of this receptor is a girl aged 2 to 10 in good health and CMV-seropositive. This chain joins TRBV4-2 and TRBJ1-4; 8 nucleotides match TRBD1. What was sequenced was PBMCs. CDR3 protein: CASSQADRDNEKLFF. In DNA, the CDR3 is TGTGCCAGCAGCCAAGCGGACAGGGATAATGAAAAACTGTTTTTT.